Each of the 21 T cell receptor beta chains below was sequenced from the same sample in a study of regulatory T cells in long-lasting Graves disease (dated by TCRdb to the early 2020s). The method was multiplex PCR. The run used an Illumina HiSeq 4000. CDR3 regions were amplified by Arm-PCR with iRepertoire HTBI primers to construct TCR beta libraries. The public reads were quality trimmed at Q25 with fastp and then assembled into clones with MiXCR by TCRdb, keeping productive beta chains. Every entry covers one CDR3 protein and lists the most common genes and DNA from its rows. This sample gives 200,000 to 250,000 distinct CDR3 sequences in total; 15% to 20% of them show up just once. 12% of the sample comes from the top ten. The sample's time point label, in plain terms: newly diagnosed GD, antithyroid drugs for less than 3 months. For both TCR sequencing and RNA sequencing, RNA was extracted from PBMCs using TRIzol.

This sample also belongs to another study, concerning T cells in Graves' hyperthyroidism and ophthalmopathy.

Sequencing used peripheral blood mononuclear cells (PBMCs), obtained at new diagnosis, from a patient treated with antithyroid drugs. Receptors were obtained from a woman aged 25 to 39 with Graves disease. Donor details come from another sample of the same person, matched by shared clones.

V gene TRBV27 combines with J gene TRBJ2-7; 7 positions agree with TRBD2. CDR1 is MNHEY, CDR2 SMNVEV, per germline (reference sequence). J gave up 3 bases and V 6 bases, and 5 bases lay outside the gene matches. CDR3 length: 13 residues. CDR3 amino acids: CASRRGVNYEQYF. CDR3 nucleotides: TGTGCCAGCAGACGGGGGGTTAACTACGAGCAGTACTTC.

The table lists this clonotype with many counts. In DNA, the CDR3 is TGTGCCAGCAGCTTATTGGCGGGACTATCCTACGAGCAGTACTTC. Translation: CASSLLAGLSYEQYF. The chain couples TRBV13 to TRBJ2-7; 7 nucleotides agree with TRBD2. The CDR3 runs to 15 residues. Germline V CDR1 and CDR2: PRHDT, FYEKMQ (reference sequence). Trimming removed 2 bases from V and 1 base from J; junction bases left unmatched: 5.

Ten or more counts support this clonotype. This rearrangement joins TRBV6-1 to TRBJ1-5; D remains ambiguous. V was clipped by 3 bases and J by 0 bases, with 9 bases between them. The germline gives CDR1 MNHNS, CDR2 SASEGT. CDR3 length equals 15 residues. The CDR3 reads CASSENRNSNQPQHF. CDR3 DNA: TGTGCCAGCAGTGAGAATAGGAATAGCAATCAGCCCCAGCATTTT.

This clonotype was picked up many times. The chain recombines TRBV2 with TRBJ1-2, with no clear D. V lost 5 bases and J lost 1, with 8 bases in between. Germline V gene data show CDR1 as SNHLY and CDR2 as FYNNEI. There are 13 residues in the CDR3. The CDR3 coding sequence is TGTGCCAGCAGTTCTCAGCTTAACTATGGCTACACCTTC. Translation gives CASSSQLNYGYTF.

This clonotype has a count of ten or more. This chain joins TRBV2 and TRBJ2-1; 7 bases are shared with TRBD2. The germline gives CDR1 SNHLY, CDR2 FYNNEI. Germline trimming cut 6 bases from V and 3 bases from J; bases unmatched to any gene: 14. CDR3 length: 17 residues. CDR3 DNA sequence: TGTGCCAGCAGACCCAACCCCGGACTAGAGATCTACAATGAGCAGTTCTTC. Translating gives CASRPNPGLEIYNEQFF.

This clonotype was recorded many times. The chain links TRBV12-3 or TRBV12-4 to TRBJ1-1; D call uncertain. CDR3 length: 11 amino acids. V was pared by 3 bases and J by 11 bases, with 10 bases between. This chain's CDR3 is CASSFREKAFF. Written as DNA, the CDR3 is TGTGCCAGCAGTTTTAGGGAGAAGGCTTTCTTT.

This clonotype has a handful of counts. This sequence joins TRBV19 and TRBJ1-5; D perhaps matches TRBD1 (5 bases). Germline CDR1 is LNHDA and CDR2 is SQIVND (reference sequence). Trimming pared 7 bases from V and 1 base from J, leaving 17 bases between. CDR3 length: 16 residues. CDR3 residues: CASNPRRGGSNQPQHF. The DNA of the CDR3 is TGTGCCAGTAACCCCAGGAGGGGAGGCAGCAATCAGCCCCAGCATTTT.

This clonotype was detected only a few times. V usage is TRBV5-1 and J usage is TRBJ1-4; a weak D match, TRBD1 (6 bases). CDR3 length: 15 amino acids. Trimming removed 1 base at V and 5 bases at J, with 12 bases between. Germline V gene data show CDR1 as SGHRS and CDR2 as YFSETQ. CDR3 DNA sequence: TGCGCCAGCAGCTTGCAGGGGTTAGGAAATGAAAAACTGTTTTTT. Translated, it gives CASSLQGLGNEKLFF.

To note about this clonotype: A clone one base away is much larger, so this may be a read error. The chain carries TRBV6-1 and TRBJ1-2, with 7 bases that match TRBD1. CDR1 is MNHNS and CDR2 is SASEGT in the germline V gene. The CDR3 loop spans 13 amino acids. V gave up 5 bases and J gave up 2 bases; unmatched junction bases: 2. The CDR3 DNA follows: TGTGCCAGCAGTACGGGACAGAACTATGGCTACACCTTC. Amino acid sequence: CASSTGQNYGYTF.

The chain carries TRBV28 and TRBJ1-4; perhaps TRBD1 as D (5 bases). Trimming removed 7 bases from V and 8 bases from J, with 26 bases in between. CDR1 and CDR2 from the germline V gene are MDHEN and SYDVKM. This CDR3 is built from 17 residues. The CDR3, as DNA: TGTGCCAGCAATCCGACGGGCAGGTGGGGGAGGGAGGAAAAACTGTTTTTT. Translating it yields CASNPTGRWGREEKLFF.

J is TRBJ2-1 and V is TRBV27; tentatively, D is TRBD1 (6 bases). This CDR3 has 15 residues. V was clipped by 3 bases and J by 2 bases, with 11 bases between them. Germline CDR1 is MNHEY and CDR2 is SMNVEV (reference sequence). DNA of the CDR3: TGTGCCAGCAGTTTGGCCGGGACACCCTACAATGAGCAGTTCTTC. Its translation is CASSLAGTPYNEQFF.

This clonotype was seen only a few times. This chain links TRBV4-1 with TRBJ2-2; 8 nucleotides match TRBD2. The V and J ends lost 0 bases and 3 bases, in that order; junction bases with no gene match: 9. Germline CDR1 MGHRA, CDR2 YSYEKL. The CDR3 is 18 residues long. CDR3 in DNA: TGCGCCAGCAGCCAAGACCCTGGACTAGCACAGGACACCGGGGAGCTGTTTTTT. Encoded protein: CASSQDPGLAQDTGELFF.

With regard to this clonotype: Compared with germline, one end of the junction differs, possibly owing to a read error. J is TRBJ2-1 and V is TRBV20-1; D is undetermined. From germline, CDR1 is DFQATT and CDR2 SNEGSKA (reference sequence). The CDR3 has 14 residues. The CDR3 coding sequence is TGCAGTGCTGGTAGTTCCCACTCCTCCAATGAGCAGTTCTTC. Translation gives CSAGSSHSSNEQFF.

This clonotype was counted many times. The V gene is TRBV3-1, the J gene TRBJ1-1; a weak D match, TRBD1 (6 bases). Trimming stripped 1 base from V and 0 bases from J, with 18 bases between. This CDR3 spans 18 amino acids. CDR1 LGHDT and CDR2 YNNKEL come from the germline V gene (reference sequence). CDR3 region: CASSQAPLIGQLNTEAFF. CDR3 DNA: TGTGCCAGCAGCCAAGCCCCGCTGATTGGACAGCTGAACACTGAAGCTTTCTTT.

This clonotype has ten or more counts. The chain couples TRBV27 to TRBJ2-3; 10 nucleotides match TRBD1. The CDR3 covers 15 residues. Germline trimming cut 2 bases from V and 4 bases from J; bases unmatched to any gene: 3. Germline lookup yields CDR1 MNHEY and CDR2 SMNVEV (reference sequence). The CDR3 reads CASSLTTGGADTQYF. The CDR3 DNA follows: TGTGCCAGCAGTTTAACGACAGGGGGCGCAGATACGCAGTATTTT.

Of note for this clonotype: A read error is possible here, since a much larger clone lies one base away. The rearrangement joins TRBV18 to TRBJ2-7; D is perhaps TRBD1 (7 bases). Deletions cut 6 bases from V and 9 bases from J, with 24 bases between. Germline CDR1 is KGHSH and CDR2 is LQKENI. This CDR3 contains 15 residues. The DNA for the CDR3 is TGTGCCAGCTCCACCAACTTCGGACAGGCGGAGGGGCAGTACTTC. Translated: CASSTNFGQAEGQYF.

This clonotype was observed many times. V and J are TRBV7-8 and TRBJ2-3; 8 bases are shared with TRBD2. Germline lookup yields CDR1 SGHVS and CDR2 FQNEAQ. CDR3 size: 21 residues. J lost 2 bases, V lost 5 bases, and 24 bases had no gene match. For the CDR3, the DNA is TGTGCCAGCAGCCACCAGAGGGAGCGGGGGCCCTACCCCACTTTCACAGATACGCAGTATTTT. It translates to CASSHQRERGPYPTFTDTQYF.

This chain links TRBV20-1 with TRBJ2-6, with unresolved D. CDR1 is DFQATT, CDR2 SNEGSKA, per germline (reference sequence). The CDR3 has 14 amino acids. V was trimmed by 1 base and J by 4 bases, leaving 8 bases between them. The DNA of the CDR3 is TGCAGTGCTAGAGCCGGCGGAGGGGCCAACGTCCTGACTTTC. Its translation is CSARAGGGANVLTF.

The chain couples TRBV11-2 to TRBJ2-1; 14 nucleotides match TRBD2. Germline-derived CDR1 and CDR2 are SGHAT and FQNNGV. The CDR3 spans 15 residues. J gave up 7 bases and V 5 bases, and 4 bases lay outside the gene matches. CDR3 bases: TGTGCCAGCAGCATTTGGACTAGCGGGAGGAATGAGCAGTTCTTC. Amino acids: CASSIWTSGRNEQFF.

This clonotype appeared many times. The V and J genes are TRBV11-3 and TRBJ2-1; tentatively, D is TRBD1 (8 bases). The V gene lost 5 bases and the J gene lost 12 bases, with 23 bases spanning the gap. There are 15 residues in the CDR3. Per the germline V gene, CDR1 is SGHNT and CDR2 is YENEEA. The CDR3 nucleotides are TGTGCCAGCAGCGCGATTCGGGACAGGTGGGAGGGGCAGTTCTTC. This sequence encodes CASSAIRDRWEGQFF.

This clonotype occurred many times. This sequence joins TRBV12-3 or TRBV12-4 and TRBJ1-1; TRBD1 agrees at 10 bases. Losses at the gene ends were 4 bases for V and 1 base for J; bases not matched to a gene: 3. The CDR3 has 15 amino acids. The CDR3 reads CASSSRQGANTEAFF. DNA of the CDR3: TGTGCCAGCAGTTCCCGACAGGGGGCGAACACTGAAGCTTTCTTT.